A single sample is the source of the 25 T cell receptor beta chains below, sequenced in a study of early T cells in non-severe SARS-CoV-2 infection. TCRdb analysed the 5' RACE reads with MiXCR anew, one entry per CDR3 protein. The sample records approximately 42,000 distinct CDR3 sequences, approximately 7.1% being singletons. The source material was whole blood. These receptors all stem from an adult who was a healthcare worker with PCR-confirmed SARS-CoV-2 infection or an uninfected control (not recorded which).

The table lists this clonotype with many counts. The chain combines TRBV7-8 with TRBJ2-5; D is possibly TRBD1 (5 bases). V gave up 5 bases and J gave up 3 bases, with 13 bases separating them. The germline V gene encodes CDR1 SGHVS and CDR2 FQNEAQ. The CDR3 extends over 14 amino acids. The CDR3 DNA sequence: TGTGCCAGCAGCCCGGCACAGGTCGAAGAGACCCAGTACTTC. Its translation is CASSPAQVEETQYF.

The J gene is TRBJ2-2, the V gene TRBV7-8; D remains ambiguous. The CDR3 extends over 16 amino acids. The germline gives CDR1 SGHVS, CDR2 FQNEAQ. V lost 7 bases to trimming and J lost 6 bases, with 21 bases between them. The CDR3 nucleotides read TGTGCCAGCACCCAGACACTTGTTGGGAAACCCGGGGAGCTGTTTTTT. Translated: CASTQTLVGKPGELFF.

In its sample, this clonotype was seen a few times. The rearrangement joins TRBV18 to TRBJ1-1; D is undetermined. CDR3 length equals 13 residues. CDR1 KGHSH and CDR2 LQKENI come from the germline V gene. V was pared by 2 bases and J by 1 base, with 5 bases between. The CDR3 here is CASSPSQNTEAFF. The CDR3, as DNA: TGTGCCAGCTCACCATCCCAGAACACTGAAGCTTTCTTT. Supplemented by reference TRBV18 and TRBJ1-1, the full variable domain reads NAGVMQNPRHLVRRRGQEARLRCSPMKGHSHVYWYRQLPEEGLKFMVYLQKENIIDESGMPKERFSAEFPKEGPSILRIQQVVRGDSAAYFCASSPSQNTEAFFGQGTRLTVV.

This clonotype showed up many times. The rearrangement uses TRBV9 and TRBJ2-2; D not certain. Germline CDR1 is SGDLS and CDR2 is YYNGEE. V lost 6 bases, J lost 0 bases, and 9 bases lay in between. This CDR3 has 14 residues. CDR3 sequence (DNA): TGTGCCAGCAATCCCCAGACGAACACCGGGGAGCTGTTTTTT. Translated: CASNPQTNTGELFF.

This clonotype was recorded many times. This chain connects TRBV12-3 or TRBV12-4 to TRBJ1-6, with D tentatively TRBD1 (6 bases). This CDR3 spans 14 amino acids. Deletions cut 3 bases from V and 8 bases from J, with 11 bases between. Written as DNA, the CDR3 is TGTGCCAGCAGTTTTGGACAGTCCGATTCACCCCTCCACTTT. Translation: CASSFGQSDSPLHF.

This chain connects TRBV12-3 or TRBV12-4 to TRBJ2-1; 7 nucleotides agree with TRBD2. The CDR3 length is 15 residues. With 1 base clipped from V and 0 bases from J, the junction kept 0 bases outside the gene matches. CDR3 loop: CASSLGGSSYNEQFF. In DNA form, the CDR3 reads TGTGCCAGCAGTTTAGGCGGGAGCTCCTACAATGAGCAGTTCTTC.

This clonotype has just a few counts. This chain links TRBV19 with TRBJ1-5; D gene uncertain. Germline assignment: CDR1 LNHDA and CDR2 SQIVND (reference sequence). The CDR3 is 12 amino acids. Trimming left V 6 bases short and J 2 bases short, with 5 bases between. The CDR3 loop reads CASRIGNQPQHF. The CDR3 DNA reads TGTGCCAGTAGGATCGGCAATCAGCCCCAGCATTTT.

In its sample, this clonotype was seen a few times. CDR3 sequence reads: CASSLVLEGDTQYF. The CDR3 bases are TGTGCCAGCAGCTTGGTGTTAGAGGGAGATACGCAGTATTTT. The chain has TRBV5-4 and TRBJ2-3; maybe TRBD2 (5 bases). CDR1 is SGHNT and CDR2 is YYREEE in the germline V gene (reference sequence). The CDR3 sequence is 14 residues long. Between the trimmed V and J ends, which lost 0 bases and 5 bases, there was a span of 10 bases.

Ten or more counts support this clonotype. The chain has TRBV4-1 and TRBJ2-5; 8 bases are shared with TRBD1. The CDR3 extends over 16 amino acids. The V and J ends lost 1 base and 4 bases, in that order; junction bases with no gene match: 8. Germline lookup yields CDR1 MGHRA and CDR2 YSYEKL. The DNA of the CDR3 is TGCGCCAGCAGCCAAGCCCCCGGACAGGGTCCAGAGACCCAGTACTTC. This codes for CASSQAPGQGPETQYF.

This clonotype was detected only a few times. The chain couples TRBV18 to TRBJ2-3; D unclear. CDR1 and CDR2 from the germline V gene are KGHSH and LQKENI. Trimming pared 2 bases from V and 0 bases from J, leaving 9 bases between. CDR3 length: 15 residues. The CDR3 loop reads CASSPDRTSTDTQYF. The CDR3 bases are TGTGCCAGCTCACCAGACCGAACTAGCACAGATACGCAGTATTTT. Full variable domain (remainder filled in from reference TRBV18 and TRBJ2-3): NAGVMQNPRHLVRRRGQEARLRCSPMKGHSHVYWYRQLPEEGLKFMVYLQKENIIDESGMPKERFSAEFPKEGPSILRIQQVVRGDSAAYFCASSPDRTSTDTQYFGPGTRLTVL.

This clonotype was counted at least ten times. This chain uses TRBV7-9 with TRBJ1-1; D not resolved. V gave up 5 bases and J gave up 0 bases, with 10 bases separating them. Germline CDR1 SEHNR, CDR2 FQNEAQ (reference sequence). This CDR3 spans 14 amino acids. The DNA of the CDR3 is TGTGCCAGCAGCGCCGACACCGTGAACACTGAAGCTTTCTTT. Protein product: CASSADTVNTEAFF.

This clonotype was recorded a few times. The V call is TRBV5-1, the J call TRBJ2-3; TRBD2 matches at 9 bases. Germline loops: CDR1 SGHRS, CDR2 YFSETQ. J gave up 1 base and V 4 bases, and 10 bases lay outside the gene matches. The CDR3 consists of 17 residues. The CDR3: CASSPEAGGLRTDTQYF. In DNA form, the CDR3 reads TGCGCCAGCAGCCCTGAAGCGGGAGGTCTTCGCACAGATACGCAGTATTTT.

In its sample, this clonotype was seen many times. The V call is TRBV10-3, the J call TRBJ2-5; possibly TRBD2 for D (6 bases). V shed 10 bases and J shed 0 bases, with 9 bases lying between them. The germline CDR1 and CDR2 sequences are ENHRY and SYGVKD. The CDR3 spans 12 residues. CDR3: CASGTYQETQYF. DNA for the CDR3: TGTGCCAGTGGGACTTACCAAGAGACCCAGTACTTC.

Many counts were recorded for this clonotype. The CDR3: CASSSAQRPNEQFF. The CDR3 DNA sequence: TGTGCCAGCAGCAGTGCCCAAAGACCCAATGAGCAGTTCTTC. The gene calls are TRBV7-9 and TRBJ2-1, with unresolved D. The CDR3 has 14 amino acids. Per germline, CDR1 SEHNR and CDR2 FQNEAQ (reference sequence). V shed 5 bases and J shed 6 bases, with 14 bases lying between them.

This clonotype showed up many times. The CDR3 DNA sequence: TGCGCCAGCAAATTGGGGACACAAGCTACCTACGAGCAGTACTTC. It encodes CASKLGTQATYEQYF. This chain links TRBV4-1 with TRBJ2-7; the D gene is possibly TRBD1 (6 bases). The CDR3 is 15 residues long. Germline lookup yields CDR1 MGHRA and CDR2 YSYEKL. Between the trimmed V and J ends, which lost 7 bases and 2 bases, there was a span of 18 bases.

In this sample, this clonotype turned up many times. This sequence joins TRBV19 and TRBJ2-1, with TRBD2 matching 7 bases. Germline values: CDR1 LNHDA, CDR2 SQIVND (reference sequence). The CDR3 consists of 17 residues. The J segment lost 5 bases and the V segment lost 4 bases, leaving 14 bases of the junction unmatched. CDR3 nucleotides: TGTGCCAGTAGTAGTCTTGCGGGGGACGCCGAAGACAATGAGCAGTTCTTC. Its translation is CASSSLAGDAEDNEQFF.

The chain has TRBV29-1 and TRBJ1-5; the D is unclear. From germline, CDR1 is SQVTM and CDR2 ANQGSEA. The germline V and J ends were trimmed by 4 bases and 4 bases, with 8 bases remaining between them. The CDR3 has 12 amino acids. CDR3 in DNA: TGCAGCGTTGGGGCGGAAAATCAGCCCCAGCATTTT. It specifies CSVGAENQPQHF.

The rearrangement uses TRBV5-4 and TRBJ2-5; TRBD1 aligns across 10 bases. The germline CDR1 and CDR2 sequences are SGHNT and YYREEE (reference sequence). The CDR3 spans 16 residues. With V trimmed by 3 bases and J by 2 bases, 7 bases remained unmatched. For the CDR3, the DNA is TGTGCCAGCAGCTCGGGACAGGGGTTCGTGCAAGAGACCCAGTACTTC. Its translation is CASSSGQGFVQETQYF.

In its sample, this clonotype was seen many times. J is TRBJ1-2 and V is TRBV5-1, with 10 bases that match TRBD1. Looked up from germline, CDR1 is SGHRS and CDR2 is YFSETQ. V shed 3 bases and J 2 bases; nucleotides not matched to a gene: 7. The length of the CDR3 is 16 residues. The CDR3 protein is CASSSTTGGENYGYTF. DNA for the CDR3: TGCGCCAGCAGCTCTACGACAGGGGGCGAAAACTATGGCTACACCTTC.

The CDR3 region has the DNA TGTGCCAGCTCACCCAGGGAGCCAGATACGCAGTATTTT. Amino acids: CASSPREPDTQYF. The chain is built from TRBV18 and TRBJ2-3; D possibly matches TRBD1 or TRBD2 (5 bases each). The V gene's germline CDR1 is KGHSH and CDR2 LQKENI. The CDR3 is 13 residues long. With 3 bases removed from V and 4 bases from J, the gap between germline ends came to 8 bases.

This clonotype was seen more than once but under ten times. The CDR3 bases are TGTGCCACACGCGCTCTTAGCGGGGCGGACGAGCAGTACTTC. Translating gives CATRALSGADEQYF. The chain couples TRBV10-3 to TRBJ2-7, with TRBD2 matching over 8 bases. Germline V gives CDR1 ENHRY, CDR2 SYGVKD. This CDR3 is built from 14 residues. The trim removed 10 bases at V and 5 bases at J, leaving 13 bases unmatched.

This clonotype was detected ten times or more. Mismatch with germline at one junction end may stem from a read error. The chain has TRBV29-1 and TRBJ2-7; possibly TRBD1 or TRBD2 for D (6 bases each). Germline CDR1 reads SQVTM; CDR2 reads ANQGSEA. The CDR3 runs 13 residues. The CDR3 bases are TGCAGCGTTCCCGGGGGCCTCTCCTATGAGCAGTACTTC. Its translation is CSVPGGLSYEQYF.

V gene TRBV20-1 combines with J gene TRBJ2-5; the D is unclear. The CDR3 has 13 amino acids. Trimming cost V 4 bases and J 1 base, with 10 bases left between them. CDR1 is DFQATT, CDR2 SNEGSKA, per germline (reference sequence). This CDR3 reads CSAIYRVQETQYF. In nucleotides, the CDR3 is TGCAGTGCTATCTACCGGGTCCAAGAGACCCAGTACTTC.

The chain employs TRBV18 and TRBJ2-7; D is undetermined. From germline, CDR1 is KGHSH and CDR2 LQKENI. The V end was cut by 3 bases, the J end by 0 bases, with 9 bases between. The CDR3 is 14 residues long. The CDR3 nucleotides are TGTGCCAGCTCACCGACCTCGAACTCCTACGAGCAGTACTTC. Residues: CASSPTSNSYEQYF. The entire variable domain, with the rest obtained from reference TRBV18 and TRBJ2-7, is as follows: NAGVMQNPRHLVRRRGQEARLRCSPMKGHSHVYWYRQLPEEGLKFMVYLQKENIIDESGMPKERFSAEFPKEGPSILRIQQVVRGDSAAYFCASSPTSNSYEQYFGPGTRLTVT.

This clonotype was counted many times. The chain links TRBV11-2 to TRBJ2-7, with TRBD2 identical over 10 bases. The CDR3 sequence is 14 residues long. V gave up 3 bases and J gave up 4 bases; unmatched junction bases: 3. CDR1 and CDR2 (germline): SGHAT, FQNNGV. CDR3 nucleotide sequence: TGTGCCAGCAGCTTGGGTAGCGGGGGGTACGAGCAGTACTTC. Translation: CASSLGSGGYEQYF.